The 13 T cell receptor beta chains below were found in one sample sequenced in a study of T-cell memory formation after mild COVID-19. TCRdb ran MiXCR on the 5' RACE reads and lists one entry per CDR3 protein. The table lists hundreds of thousands of distinct CDR3 sequences, around 15% of them singletons, with roughly 7.8% in the top ten. Source material: PBMCs or a T cell subset sorted from them (not recorded which). Receptors were obtained from an adult woman who had mild COVID-19 (a few samples of this study predate the infection). Cell type and time point are not known.

This clonotype has more than one count but fewer than ten. This chain connects TRBV7-9 to TRBJ2-2, with a weak D call TRBD2 (5 bases). With 1 base removed from V and 6 bases from J, the gap between germline ends came to 9 bases. Germline V lookup: CDR1 SEHNR, CDR2 FQNEAQ (reference sequence). The CDR3 is 14 amino acids. The CDR3 reads CASSLVRAAGELFF. DNA for the CDR3: TGTGCCAGCAGCTTAGTTCGAGCGGCCGGGGAGCTGTTTTTT.

This chain joins TRBV7-8 and TRBJ2-3; D is perhaps TRBD1 (6 bases). V was pared by 2 bases and J by 5 bases, with 14 bases between. Germline V gene data show CDR1 as SGHVS and CDR2 as FQNEAQ. This CDR3 region has 15 residues. The CDR3 spells CASSLYRVPGDTQYF. The DNA for the CDR3 is TGTGCCAGCAGCTTATACAGGGTCCCGGGAGATACGCAGTATTTT.

This chain joins TRBV4-1 and TRBJ2-4, with 11 nucleotides matching TRBD2. This CDR3 has 14 residues. Germline assignment: CDR1 MGHRA and CDR2 YSYEKL. V dropped 4 bases and J dropped 7; count of bases not matched to a gene: 3. The CDR3 DNA reads as TGCGCCAGCAGCCCCTGGACTAGCGGGAACATTCAGTACTTC. Residues: CASSPWTSGNIQYF.

The chain couples TRBV5-6 to TRBJ2-2, with D tentatively TRBD2 (6 bases). Germline V CDR1 and CDR2: SGHDT, YYEEEE. CDR3 length: 16 amino acids. Trimming left V 2 bases short and J 1 base short, with 12 bases between. The CDR3 reads CASSFEGLRNTGELFF. The DNA of the CDR3 is TGTGCCAGCAGCTTCGAGGGACTCCGGAACACCGGGGAGCTGTTTTTT.

V usage is TRBV6-5 and J usage is TRBJ1-5, with a possible D match to TRBD1 (5 bases). This CDR3 has 15 amino acids. Between the trimmed V and J ends, which lost 0 bases and 6 bases, there was a span of 12 bases. The germline CDR1 and CDR2 sequences are MNHEY and SVGAGI. The CDR3 protein is CASSYSVGGSQPQHF. The CDR3 DNA is TGTGCCAGCAGTTACTCGGTCGGGGGGAGTCAGCCCCAGCATTTT.

This clonotype was seen a handful of times. The chain carries TRBV5-1 and TRBJ2-3; TRBD2 aligns across 16 bases. The CDR3 sequence is 18 residues long. Trimming cost V 0 bases and J 5 bases; bases outside gene matches: 6. Germline loops: CDR1 SGHRS, CDR2 YFSETQ. DNA for the CDR3: TGCGCCAGCAGCTTGGCGGGGACTAGCGGGGGGGCCGGAGATACGCAGTATTTT. Protein sequence: CASSLAGTSGGAGDTQYF.

The CDR3 DNA follows: TGTGCCAGCAGCGCCGCCCGGGACTACGAGCAGTACTTC. Protein sequence: CASSAARDYEQYF. The chain has TRBV7-9 and TRBJ2-7; TRBD2 might be the D (5 bases). This CDR3 contains 13 residues. Germline CDR1 SEHNR, CDR2 FQNEAQ (reference sequence). The V gene lost 5 bases and the J gene lost 3 bases, with 11 bases spanning the gap.

V and J are TRBV19 and TRBJ1-5; D gene ambiguous. There are 17 residues in the CDR3. V lost 3 bases and J 0 bases, leaving 15 bases between the germline ends. The germline V gene has CDR1 LNHDA and CDR2 SQIVND (reference sequence). CDR3 nucleotide sequence: TGTGCCAGTAGTATTAGTTCCTACAGCTATAGCAATCAGCCCCAGCATTTT. Protein: CASSISSYSYSNQPQHF. The entire variable domain, with the rest obtained from reference TRBV19 and TRBJ1-5, is as follows: DGGITQSPKYLFRKEGQNVTLSCEQNLNHDAMYWYRQDPGQGLRLIYYSQIVNDFQKGDIAEGYSVSREKKESFPLTVTSAQKNPTAFYLCASSISSYSYSNQPQHFGDGTRLSIL.

The chain recombines TRBV6-2 or TRBV6-3 with TRBJ2-3, with D tentatively TRBD2 (6 bases). Germline V gene lookup returns CDR1 MNHEY and CDR2 SVGEGT. CDR3 size: 14 residues. Trimming cost V 11 bases and J 0 bases, with 15 bases left between them. Here the CDR3 DNA reads TGTGCCCGTCTAACCGCGGGGAGCACAGATACGCAGTATTTT. It translates to CARLTAGSTDTQYF.

This clonotype was seen a few times. This chain joins TRBV20-1 and TRBJ2-3; D possibly corresponds to TRBD2 (5 bases). Germline CDR1 DFQATT, CDR2 SNEGSKA (reference sequence). V lost 2 bases, J lost 6 bases, and 15 bases lay in between. This CDR3 contains 14 residues. The CDR3 region is CSARPPVASDTQYF. The CDR3 coding sequence is TGCAGTGCTAGACCCCCAGTAGCGTCGGATACGCAGTATTTT.

V is TRBV12-3 or TRBV12-4 and J is TRBJ2-2; 9 bases match TRBD1. V lost 8 bases, J lost 6 bases, and 7 bases stayed unmatched. This CDR3 comprises 14 residues. CDR3 bases: TGTGCCAGCGGAACACAGGGGGCGTCCGGGGAGCTGTTTTTT. Translated: CASGTQGASGELFF.

This clonotype turned up a few times. V gene TRBV7-8 combines with J gene TRBJ1-6; D perhaps matches TRBD1 (6 bases). Germline loops: CDR1 SGHVS, CDR2 FQNEAQ. V lost 1 base and J 0 bases, leaving 10 bases between the germline ends. CDR3 length equals 17 residues. The chain's CDR3 is CASSLEGQISYNSPLHF. Here the CDR3 DNA reads TGTGCCAGCAGCTTAGAAGGACAGATCTCCTATAATTCACCCCTCCACTTT.

This clonotype has a count of ten or more. The J gene is TRBJ2-7, the V gene TRBV5-6, with 8 bases fitting TRBD1. From germline, CDR1 is SGHDT and CDR2 YYEEEE. V shed 4 bases and J 0 bases; nucleotides not matched to a gene: 3. The CDR3 is 14 amino acids. CDR3 DNA: TGTGCCAGCAGCCGGGACAGGTCCTCCTACGAGCAGTACTTC. Its translation: CASSRDRSSYEQYF.